This T cell receptor beta chain was found in a study of blood T cell repertoires in COVID-19. For the study at large: Acute-phase and convalescent COVID-19 samples originated in the United States, Italy and Spain.

Per the original data handling: Researchers report that nucleated cell counts were estimated from reference gene primer amplification. The method was immunoSEQ multiplex PCR; TCRdb's version includes in-frame clones alone and lacks a portion of them. That table gives V, J and clone size, and the DNA gave D and trimming. The data hold around 47,000 clones, with around 90% observed a single time. This clonotype originated in a woman of 80 years or more in a cohort sampled during active or convalescent COVID-19. Specimen: peripheral blood.

The CDR3 coding sequence is TGCGCCAGCAGCCAAGACGGGAGTGCAGATACGCAGTATTTT. Its protein is CASSQDGSADTQYF. This chain connects TRBV4-3 to TRBJ2-3, with a tentative D call TRBD2 (6 bases). Germline V gene data show CDR1 as LGHNA and CDR2 as YSLEER. The CDR3 has 14 residues. Deletions cut 0 bases from V and 4 bases from J, with 8 bases between.